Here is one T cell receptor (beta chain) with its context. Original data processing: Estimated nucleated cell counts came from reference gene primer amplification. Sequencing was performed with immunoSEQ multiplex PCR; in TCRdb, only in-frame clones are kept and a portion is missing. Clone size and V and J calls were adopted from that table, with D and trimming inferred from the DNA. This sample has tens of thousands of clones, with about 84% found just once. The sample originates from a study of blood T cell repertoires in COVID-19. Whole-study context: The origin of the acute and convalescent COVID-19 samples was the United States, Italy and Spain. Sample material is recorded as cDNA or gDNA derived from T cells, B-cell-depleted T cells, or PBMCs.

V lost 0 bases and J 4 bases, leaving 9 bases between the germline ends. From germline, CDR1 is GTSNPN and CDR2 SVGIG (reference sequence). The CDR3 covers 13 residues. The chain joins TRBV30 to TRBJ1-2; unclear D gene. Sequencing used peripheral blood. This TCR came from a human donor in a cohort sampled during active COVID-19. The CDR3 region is CAWSVNILYGYTF. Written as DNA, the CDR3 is TGTGCCTGGAGTGTAAACATTCTCTATGGCTACACCTTC.